Below, 9 T cell receptor beta chains from the same sample are listed, as sequenced in a study of shared clonotypes between healthy human individuals. TCRdb keeps only in-frame clones here, not all; method: immunoSEQ multiplex PCR. The sample lists 1.6 million or so clones, just under 99% occurring once. Sequenced input: naive CD4+ T cells sorted from blood. The sample's subset: CD45RA+ positively selected. The receptors were sampled from a man between 25 and 39 years old in good health.

The chain links TRBV27 to TRBJ1-5; D possibly corresponds to TRBD1 (6 bases). V lost 5 bases, J lost 2 bases, and 16 bases lay in between. The CDR3 is made up of 16 amino acids. Germline CDR1 is MNHEY and CDR2 is SMNVEV (reference sequence). The CDR3: CASSPFGGLGNQPQHF. The CDR3 bases are TGTGCCAGCAGTCCTTTCGGGGGGCTTGGCAATCAGCCCCAGCATTTT.

This clone appeared once. The rearrangement links TRBV5-5 to TRBJ2-5; 9 bases fit TRBD1. V shed 5 bases and J 1 base; nucleotides not matched to a gene: 3. Germline V gene lookup returns CDR1 SGHKS and CDR2 YYEKEE (reference sequence). The CDR3 has 14 amino acids. DNA of the CDR3: TGTGCCAGCAGTGGGACAGGGTTCCAAGAGACCCAGTACTTC. Protein product: CASSGTGFQETQYF.

This clone was seen just once. The gene calls are TRBV15 and TRBJ2-5; D could derive from TRBD1 or TRBD2 (5 bases each). Per the germline V gene, CDR1 is LNHNV and CDR2 is YYDKDF (reference sequence). V was pared by 5 bases and J by 4 bases, with 17 bases between. This CDR3 is built from 15 residues. Written as DNA, the CDR3 is TGTGCCACCAGCTCAATCCGGGACCTACTAGAGACCCAGTACTTC. This codes for CATSSIRDLLETQYF. The variable domain in full, with the rest retrieved from reference TRBV15 and TRBJ2-5, is DAMVIQNPRYQVTQFGKPVTLSCSQTLNHNVMYWYQQKSSQAPKLLFHYYDKDFNNEADTPDNFQSRRPNTSFCFLDIRSPGLGDTAMYLCATSSIRDLLETQYFGPGTRLLVL.

The CDR3 is CASSLDGTFYNEQFF. For the CDR3, the DNA is TGTGCCAGCAGCTTAGACGGGACTTTCTACAATGAGCAGTTCTTC. This chain links TRBV7-9 with TRBJ2-1; tentatively, D is TRBD2 (6 bases). V was pared by 1 base and J by 3 bases, with 10 bases between. The germline V gene has CDR1 SEHNR and CDR2 FQNEAQ (reference sequence). This CDR3 contains 15 residues.

The chain carries TRBV15 and TRBJ2-7; possible D gene TRBD2, 7 bases. The V end lost 0 bases, the J end lost 4 bases, and 22 bases lay between the germline ends. Germline V gene lookup returns CDR1 LNHNV and CDR2 YYDKDF (reference sequence). This CDR3 region has 18 residues. The CDR3: CATSRDAGRGPQGYEQYF. The CDR3 DNA follows: TGTGCCACCAGCAGAGATGCAGGGAGGGGACCTCAGGGGTACGAGCAGTACTTC. The full variable domain, in which reference TRBV15 and TRBJ2-7 provide the parts outside the CDR3, is DAMVIQNPRYQVTQFGKPVTLSCSQTLNHNVMYWYQQKSSQAPKLLFHYYDKDFNNEADTPDNFQSRRPNTSFCFLDIRSPGLGDTAMYLCATSRDAGRGPQGYEQYFGPGTRLTVT.

In its sample, this clone was seen once. The rearrangement joins TRBV4-2 to TRBJ1-1, with unresolved D. Germline CDR1 LGHNA, CDR2 YNFKEQ. The length of the CDR3 is 15 residues. V was trimmed by 1 base and J by 1 base, leaving 10 bases between them. DNA of the CDR3: TGTGCCAGCAGCCAAGGCGACACACGGAACACTGAAGCTTTCTTT. Translated: CASSQGDTRNTEAFF.

The chain carries TRBV10-1 and TRBJ2-3, with 8 bases lining up with TRBD2. The CDR3 spans 15 residues. Trimming at V came to 5 bases and at J to 3 bases, leaving 7 bases not matched to a gene. The germline V gene has CDR1 WNHNN and CDR2 SYGVQD (reference sequence). The CDR3 DNA sequence: TGCGCCAGCAGTAGAAGCGGGAGTAAGACAGATACGCAGTATTTT. It codes for CASSRSGSKTDTQYF.

The rearrangement joins TRBV2 to TRBJ1-2, with D uncertain. CDR3 length: 15 residues. V lost 0 bases and J 7 bases, leaving 15 bases between the germline ends. The V gene's germline CDR1 is SNHLY and CDR2 FYNNEI. The CDR3 DNA is TGTGCCAGCAGTGAAGCGCGGGCACCACGGTCTGGCTACACCTTC. Translation gives CASSEARAPRSGYTF.

The CDR3 reads CASSPLAGGPGGELFF. For the CDR3, the DNA is TGTGCCAGCAGCCCCCTGGCGGGAGGGCCTGGCGGGGAGCTGTTTTTT. This sequence joins TRBV7-3 and TRBJ2-2; 9 bases line up with TRBD2. Trimming removed 5 bases from V and 7 bases from J; junction bases left unmatched: 11. The germline CDR1 and CDR2 sequences are SGHTA and FQGTGA. This CDR3 contains 16 residues.